What follows are 22 T cell receptor beta chains derived from one specimen sequenced in a study of blood T cell repertoires in COVID-19. Only in-frame clones appear in the TCRdb table, and some are missing; sequencing was by immunoSEQ multiplex PCR. The data show a few hundred thousand clones, over 70% seen once. The sample was peripheral blood. Receptors were obtained from a woman of 80 years or more with acute or convalescent COVID-19.

This clone was found once. The J gene is TRBJ1-3, the V gene TRBV18; D remains unclear. V lost 2 bases and J 2 bases, leaving 13 bases between the germline ends. Germline V gene data show CDR1 as KGHSH and CDR2 as LQKENI. The CDR3 runs to 16 residues. CDR3 DNA sequence: TGTGCCAGCTCACCATCTTCTTCTATTGCTGGAAACACCATATATTTT. It encodes CASSPSSSIAGNTIYF.

The chain links TRBV3-1 (or the pseudogene TRBV3-2) to TRBJ1-6, with a tentative D call TRBD1 (5 bases). The ends were cut back, 1 base at V and 7 bases at J, with 8 bases in the middle. The germline gives CDR1 LGHDT, CDR2 YNNKEL (reference sequence). The CDR3 covers 14 residues. The chain's CDR3 is CASSQAGGNSPLHF. DNA for the CDR3: TGTGCCAGCAGCCAAGCTGGGGGGAATTCACCCCTCCACTTT.

V and J are TRBV6-1 and TRBJ2-3; D may be TRBD1 (6 bases). In germline, CDR1 is MNHNS, CDR2 SASEGT. V lost 4 bases and J lost 4, with 18 bases in between. CDR3 length equals 16 residues. The CDR3 DNA follows: TGTGCCAGCAGTGTTAGTACAGGGTTAAGAGCAGATACGCAGTATTTT. Translation: CASSVSTGLRADTQYF.

The chain recombines TRBV19 with TRBJ2-6; D is unclear. The V and J ends lost 3 bases and 4 bases respectively, with 10 bases between them. The CDR3 length is 15 residues. Germline V gene sequence: CDR1 LNHDA, CDR2 SQIVND (reference sequence). The CDR3 loop is CASSMALGGANVLTF. The CDR3 DNA reads TGTGCCAGTAGTATGGCATTGGGCGGGGCCAACGTCCTGACTTTC.

The genes are TRBV7-3 and TRBJ2-4, with TRBD2 identical over 14 bases. CDR1 is SGHTA, CDR2 FQGTGA, per germline. The CDR3 has 19 residues. V was pared by 5 bases and J by 0 bases, with 9 bases of the junction left unmatched. In nucleotides, the CDR3 is TGTGCCAGCAGCGTCCCGGGACTAGCGGGGGCCTTAGCCAAAAACATTCAGTACTTC. Protein product: CASSVPGLAGALAKNIQYF. The entire variable domain, with the rest obtained from reference TRBV7-3 and TRBJ2-4, is as follows: GAGVSQTPSNKVTEKGKYVELRCDPISGHTALYWYRQSLGQGPEFLIYFQGTGAADDSGLPNDRFFAVRPEGSVSTLKIQRTERGDSAVYLCASSVPGLAGALAKNIQYFGAGTRLSVL.

The chain recombines TRBV19 with TRBJ1-2; 9 bases map to TRBD1. The CDR3 has 14 residues. V shed 6 bases and J 6 bases; nucleotides not matched to a gene: 8. Germline V gene data show CDR1 as LNHDA and CDR2 as SQIVND (reference sequence). The CDR3: CASSRWDREDGYTF. The CDR3 coding sequence is TGTGCCAGTAGCCGGTGGGACAGGGAAGATGGCTACACCTTC. The full variable domain, completed using reference TRBV19 and TRBJ1-2, is DGGITQSPKYLFRKEGQNVTLSCEQNLNHDAMYWYRQDPGQGLRLIYYSQIVNDFQKGDIAEGYSVSREKKESFPLTVTSAQKNPTAFYLCASSRWDREDGYTFGSGTRLTVV.

The chain is built from TRBV3-1 (or the pseudogene TRBV3-2) and TRBJ1-5, with D possibly TRBD1 on 5 matching bases. The CDR3 sequence is 15 residues long. Germline-derived CDR1 and CDR2 are LGHDT and YNNKEL (reference sequence). V lost 2 bases to trimming and J lost 4 bases, with 12 bases between them. CDR3 nucleotides: TGTGCCAGCAGCCAAAATCCAGGGCAAAATCAGCCCCAGCATTTT. This codes for CASSQNPGQNQPQHF.

The gene calls are TRBV2 and TRBJ2-1; D is unclear. V was pared by 5 bases and J by 16 bases, with 15 bases between. This CDR3 region has 11 residues. Germline CDR1 reads SNHLY; CDR2 reads FYNNEI. CDR3 protein: CASSPEQRGFF. The CDR3, as DNA: TGTGCCAGCAGTCCTGAGCAGCGCGGTTTCTTC. The entire variable domain, with the rest obtained from reference TRBV2 and TRBJ2-1, is as follows: EPEVTQTPSHQVTQMGQEVILRCVPISNHLYFYWYRQILGQKVEFLVSFYNNEISEKSEIFDDQFSVERPDGSNFTLKIRSTKLEDSAMYFCASSPEQRGFFGPGTRLTVL.

This clone has ten or more counts. This sequence joins TRBV19 and TRBJ2-4, with TRBD1 matching 9 bases. V shed 3 bases, J shed 2 bases, and the junction held 11 bases outside the gene matches. This CDR3 is 18 amino acids long. In germline, CDR1 is LNHDA, CDR2 SQIVND (reference sequence). CDR3 DNA: TGTGCCAGTAGTATTGGGACAGGGACCTTAGGGTCCAAAAACATTCAGTACTTC. Protein sequence: CASSIGTGTLGSKNIQYF.

The chain has TRBV19 and TRBJ1-1; tentatively, D is TRBD1 (5 bases). CDR1 and CDR2 (germline): LNHDA, SQIVND (reference sequence). CDR3 length: 15 residues. The ends were cut back, 10 bases at V and 6 bases at J, with 24 bases in the middle. CDR3 in DNA: TGTGCCACATTCCCCGGGGGGGGAGGTCGGGCTGAAGCTTTCTTT. This translates into CATFPGGGGRAEAFF.

V gene TRBV5-1 combines with J gene TRBJ2-5; the D is unclear. V was pared by 4 bases and J by 0 bases, with 4 bases between. The CDR3 has 12 residues. Germline V lookup: CDR1 SGHRS, CDR2 YFSETQ. The CDR3 DNA reads TGCGCCAGCAGCCTGTACCAAGAGACCCAGTACTTC. Amino acids: CASSLYQETQYF.

The gene calls are TRBV5-4 and TRBJ1-4; maybe TRBD1 (5 bases). The V gene's germline CDR1 is SGHNT and CDR2 YYREEE (reference sequence). V dropped 4 bases and J dropped 7 bases, with 11 bases sitting between them. The CDR3 is 13 amino acids. The chain's CDR3 is CASSVWGGEKLFF. CDR3 DNA sequence: TGTGCCAGCAGCGTTTGGGGGGGTGAAAAACTGTTTTTT.

This clone was counted a few times. The V call is TRBV7-2, the J call TRBJ1-2; TRBD1 matches at 10 bases. With V trimmed by 3 bases and J by 7 bases, 5 bases remained unmatched. The CDR3 consists of 14 residues. Looked up from germline, CDR1 is SGHTA and CDR2 is FQGNSA. As DNA, the CDR3 is TGTGCCAGCAGCTTCAGACAGGGGGCGGGTGGCTACACCTTC. Translating it yields CASSFRQGAGGYTF.

The genes are TRBV4-2 and TRBJ2-1, with 8 bases fitting TRBD2. J lost 3 bases, V lost 1 base, and 11 bases had no gene match. This CDR3 has 18 amino acids. Germline lookup yields CDR1 LGHNA and CDR2 YNFKEQ. DNA for the CDR3: TGTGCCAGCAGCCAAGGAGGAGGTGGGACTAGAGGCTACAATGAGCAGTTCTTC. Its translation is CASSQGGGGTRGYNEQFF.

The V and J genes are TRBV5-1 and TRBJ2-1, with D maybe TRBD1 (6 bases). Germline V gene lookup returns CDR1 SGHRS and CDR2 YFSETQ. Trimming shortened V by 0 bases and J by 2 bases, and 9 bases separated the two germline ends. The CDR3 has 15 residues. DNA for the CDR3: TGCGCCAGCAGCTTGGAAGGACAGACCTACAATGAGCAGTTCTTC. Translated: CASSLEGQTYNEQFF.

The chain joins TRBV6-1 to TRBJ2-2, with 7 bases that match TRBD2. Germline V gene sequence: CDR1 MNHNS, CDR2 SASEGT. V trimming: 3 bases; J trimming: 0 bases; junction bases outside the gene matches: 7. The CDR3 extends over 17 amino acids. This chain's CDR3 is CASSDRGLAANTGELFF. Here the CDR3 DNA reads TGTGCCAGCAGTGATCGGGGTCTAGCGGCGAACACCGGGGAGCTGTTTTTT.

This clone is a singleton in its sample. The CDR3 nucleotides read TGTGCCAGTGGGGAGATCTATGGCTACACCTTC. Translated, it gives CASGEIYGYTF. V is TRBV2 and J is TRBJ1-2, with D uncertain. The germline V gene has CDR1 SNHLY and CDR2 FYNNEI. V was pared by 9 bases and J by 4 bases, with 9 bases between. The CDR3 runs 11 residues.

The chain uses TRBV5-1 and TRBJ2-5; 9 bases map to TRBD1. Germline CDR1 reads SGHRS; CDR2 reads YFSETQ. The CDR3 is made up of 15 amino acids. V shed 5 bases, J shed 1 base, and the junction held 6 bases outside the gene matches. This CDR3 is CASSRSQGAQETQYF. CDR3 DNA: TGCGCCAGCAGTAGATCACAGGGGGCCCAAGAGACCCAGTACTTC.

The chain carries TRBV11-2 and TRBJ1-1, with D uncertain. This CDR3 is built from 14 residues. Germline loops: CDR1 SGHAT, CDR2 FQNNGV. V lost 2 bases and J 4 bases, leaving 11 bases between the germline ends. The CDR3 loop reads CASSLTLSSTEAFF. The DNA for the CDR3 is TGTGCCAGCAGCTTAACCTTATCCAGCACTGAAGCTTTCTTT.

The gene calls are TRBV5-1 and TRBJ1-3, with TRBD1 identical over 8 bases. Germline V lookup: CDR1 SGHRS, CDR2 YFSETQ. The CDR3 runs 15 residues. Trimming cost V 4 bases and J 2 bases; bases outside gene matches: 5. The CDR3 protein is CASSPGTGPGNTIYF. In nucleotides, the CDR3 is TGCGCCAGCAGCCCGGGGACAGGACCTGGAAACACCATATATTTT.

This rearrangement joins TRBV6-2 or TRBV6-3 to TRBJ2-1; TRBD2 agrees at 13 bases. This CDR3 is 19 amino acids long. The junction had 16 bases not matched to a gene; V was cut back by 5 bases and J by 6 bases. Germline V CDR1 and CDR2: MNHEY, SVGEGT. CDR3 sequence reads: CASSTTVWTSGSKGNEQFF. The DNA for the CDR3 is TGTGCCAGCAGTACTACCGTTTGGACTAGCGGGAGTAAGGGCAATGAGCAGTTCTTC.

This clone came up a few times. The CDR3 spells CASSYAQANGYTF. The CDR3 coding sequence is TGTGCCAGCAGTTACGCTCAGGCGAATGGCTACACCTTC. The chain joins TRBV6-5 to TRBJ1-2; the D is unclear. The V gene's germline CDR1 is MNHEY and CDR2 SVGAGI. The CDR3 is 13 residues long. Trimming cost V 2 bases and J 6 bases, with 10 bases left between them.